Presented here are 31 T cell receptor beta chains from one specimen sequenced in a study of technical replicates of blood from a few donors. Here immunoSEQ multiplex PCR was the method, and the copy in TCRdb shows in-frame clones only, minus some. The sample holds 53,000 or so clones, 85% to 90% seen once. Sample: PBMCs. The receptors derive from a human donor in good health. Some clones in this sample may be carry-over from other donors' samples.

DNA of the CDR3: TGTGCCACCAGCAGAACCGGGACAAGCTACGAGCAGTACTTC. Protein sequence: CATSRTGTSYEQYF. V usage is TRBV15 and J usage is TRBJ2-7; tentative D call: TRBD1 (6 bases). The length of the CDR3 is 14 residues. V was clipped by 2 bases and J by 3 bases, with 11 bases between them. CDR1 is LNHNV, CDR2 YYDKDF, per germline (reference sequence). Full variable domain (remainder filled in from reference TRBV15 and TRBJ2-7): DAMVIQNPRYQVTQFGKPVTLSCSQTLNHNVMYWYQQKSSQAPKLLFHYYDKDFNNEADTPDNFQSRRPNTSFCFLDIRSPGLGDTAMYLCATSRTGTSYEQYFGPGTRLTVT.

The chain joins TRBV27 to TRBJ2-7; D perhaps matches TRBD2 (5 bases). V shed 6 bases and J shed 1 base, with 10 bases lying between them. This CDR3 spans 13 amino acids. Germline V gene sequence: CDR1 MNHEY, CDR2 SMNVEV (reference sequence). CDR3 sequence (DNA): TGTGCCAGCAGACTCCGAGGGTCCTACGAGCAGTACTTC. This translates into CASRLRGSYEQYF.

This clone appeared a single time. The J gene is TRBJ2-3, the V gene TRBV2, with TRBD1 matching 7 bases. Germline V lookup: CDR1 SNHLY, CDR2 FYNNEI. The CDR3 runs to 17 residues. The V segment lost 7 bases and the J segment 3 bases; nucleotides outside the gene matches: 16. The CDR3 spells CASNELGARGITDTQYF. The CDR3 coding sequence is TGTGCCAGCAACGAGCTAGGGGCCAGGGGGATAACAGATACGCAGTATTTT.

This clone occurred a few times. This sequence joins TRBV27 and TRBJ2-7; TRBD2 agrees at 9 bases. Germline CDR1 reads MNHEY; CDR2 reads SMNVEV (reference sequence). CDR3 size: 15 residues. V shed 2 bases, J shed 6 bases, and the junction held 8 bases outside the gene matches. CDR3: CASSLLAGGPREQYF. The CDR3 bases are TGTGCCAGCAGTTTACTGGCGGGGGGGCCGCGCGAGCAGTACTTC.

This clone was picked up one time. The chain has TRBV11-3 and TRBJ2-2; 9 bases align to TRBD2. Trimming took 5 bases from V and 5 from J; bases not matched to a gene: 9. The length of the CDR3 is 16 residues. From germline, CDR1 is SGHNT and CDR2 YENEEA. The CDR3 region has the DNA TGTGCCAGCAGCCTCCTGCCGGGACTAGCAACCGGGGAGCTGTTTTTT. Its protein product is CASSLLPGLATGELFF.

The chain uses TRBV29-1 and TRBJ2-1; possibly TRBD1 for D (6 bases). Germline CDR1 is SQVTM and CDR2 is ANQGSEA. The CDR3 contains 12 residues. CDR3 coding DNA: TGCAGTGGGGGCCCGGGGAGTGGTGAGCAGTTCTTC. Its translation is CSGGPGSGEQFF.

This clone appeared a few times. The J gene is TRBJ2-5, the V gene TRBV19; 7 bases match TRBD1. After removal of 6 bases from V and 2 bases from J, the junction contained 9 bases not matched to a gene. This CDR3 comprises 15 residues. Per germline, CDR1 LNHDA and CDR2 SQIVND (reference sequence). Here the CDR3 reads CASRLGGRGQETQYF. CDR3 sequence (DNA): TGTGCCAGTAGGTTAGGGGGCCGGGGACAAGAGACCCAGTACTTC.

The chain couples TRBV5-6 to TRBJ2-4; D may be TRBD1 (5 bases). Germline V gene sequence: CDR1 SGHDT, CDR2 YYEEEE. This CDR3 comprises 15 residues. Trimming took off 4 bases at V and 1 base at J, with 12 bases between the two ends. CDR3 residues: CASSVGPGAKNIQYF. Here the CDR3 DNA reads TGTGCCAGCAGCGTAGGACCAGGGGCCAAAAACATTCAGTACTTC. The full variable domain, in which reference TRBV5-6 and TRBJ2-4 provide the parts outside the CDR3, is DAGVTQSPTHLIKTRGQQVTLRCSPKSGHDTVSWYQQALGQGPQFIFQYYEEEERQRGNFPDRFSGHQFPNYSSELNVNALLLGDSALYLCASSVGPGAKNIQYFGAGTRLSVL.

The rearrangement uses TRBV29-1 and TRBJ2-7; 9 positions match TRBD2. The trim removed 4 bases at V and 5 bases at J, leaving 9 bases unmatched. This CDR3 region has 14 residues. Germline CDR1 and CDR2: SQVTM and ANQGSEA. Here the CDR3 DNA reads TGCAGCGTTGCGGGAGCTAGCGGGGTGGACGAGCAGTACTTC. Translating gives CSVAGASGVDEQYF.

The chain employs TRBV5-1 and TRBJ2-1, with unresolved D. This CDR3 is built from 15 residues. Trimming shortened V by 4 bases and J by 0 bases, and 11 bases separated the two germline ends. In germline, CDR1 is SGHRS, CDR2 YFSETQ. The CDR3 protein is CASSPTTSSYNEQFF. The CDR3 DNA reads as TGCGCCAGCAGCCCCACTACGAGCTCCTACAATGAGCAGTTCTTC.

This chain links TRBV5-1 with TRBJ2-7, with D maybe TRBD2 (6 bases). Trimming pared 4 bases from V and 2 bases from J, leaving 10 bases between. The CDR3 extends over 13 amino acids. The germline gives CDR1 SGHRS, CDR2 YFSETQ. The CDR3 DNA sequence: TGCGCCAGCAGCAGTGGGACTCCCTACGAGCAGTACTTC. It yields the protein CASSSGTPYEQYF.

The rearrangement uses TRBV5-4 and TRBJ1-2; 9 bases match TRBD1. Per germline, CDR1 SGHNT and CDR2 YYREEE (reference sequence). V was pared by 4 bases and J by 4 bases, with 8 bases of the junction left unmatched. This CDR3 contains 15 residues. In nucleotides, the CDR3 is TGTGCCAGCAGCCCGGACCTACAGGGGGCCTATGGCTACACCTTC. Translating gives CASSPDLQGAYGYTF. Full variable domain (outside the CDR3, taken from reference TRBV5-4 and TRBJ1-2): ETGVTQSPTHLIKTRGQQVTLRCSSQSGHNTVSWYQQALGQGPQFIFQYYREEENGRGNFPPRFSGLQFPNYSSELNVNALELDDSALYLCASSPDLQGAYGYTFGSGTRLTVV.

The gene calls are TRBV9 and TRBJ2-2; 7 positions agree with TRBD2. The CDR3 covers 14 residues. Germline-derived CDR1 and CDR2 are SGDLS and YYNGEE. V lost 4 bases to trimming and J lost 7 bases; unmatched junction nucleotides: 7. CDR3 nucleotide sequence: TGTGCCAGCAGCCTGAGCGGGAACGGCGGGGAGCTGTTTTTT. This codes for CASSLSGNGGELFF.

This chain links TRBV5-4 with TRBJ2-7, with 11 bases fitting TRBD2. Per the germline V gene, CDR1 is SGHNT and CDR2 is YYREEE (reference sequence). The CDR3 consists of 17 residues. J lost 5 bases, V lost 0 bases, and 10 bases had no gene match. DNA of the CDR3: TGTGCCAGCAGCTTGGCCGGGCTAGCGGGGGGTACGGACGAGCAGTACTTC. Its protein product is CASSLAGLAGGTDEQYF.

The V gene is TRBV11-3, the J gene TRBJ2-2; 8 bases fit TRBD2. Germline CDR1 SGHNT, CDR2 YENEEA. The CDR3 runs 16 residues. V was pared by 3 bases and J by 7 bases, with 10 bases of the junction left unmatched. The CDR3 sequence is CASSLGGRYDLGELFF. CDR3 sequence (DNA): TGTGCCAGCAGCTTGGGCGGGAGGTACGACCTCGGGGAGCTGTTTTTT. The full variable domain, completed using reference TRBV11-3 and TRBJ2-2, is EAGVVQSPRYKIIEKKQPVAFWCNPISGHNTLYWYLQNLGQGPELLIRYENEEAVDDSQLPKDRFSAERLKGVDSTLKIQPAELGDSAVYLCASSLGGRYDLGELFFGEGSRLTVL.

The CDR3 here is CASSPLGGAVNEKLFF. CDR3 bases: TGCGCCAGCAGCCCCCTGGGAGGGGCGGTTAATGAAAAACTGTTTTTT. This chain joins TRBV5-1 and TRBJ1-4, with D maybe TRBD1 (5 bases). Germline values: CDR1 SGHRS, CDR2 YFSETQ. The germline V and J ends were trimmed by 4 bases and 4 bases, with 17 bases remaining between them. The length of the CDR3 is 16 residues.

This chain uses TRBV5-6 with TRBJ1-2; weak D call: TRBD1 (6 bases). Germline V gene lookup returns CDR1 SGHDT and CDR2 YYEEEE. The CDR3 is made up of 14 amino acids. Trimming left V 4 bases short and J 7 bases short, with 17 bases between. The CDR3 is CASSTVRGVRGYTF. CDR3 DNA sequence: TGTGCCAGCAGCACCGTCAGGGGTGTTCGTGGCTACACCTTC.

CDR3 sequence reads: CASSLRDRGIYGYTF. For the CDR3, the DNA is TGTGCCAGCAGTCTTCGGGACAGGGGAATCTATGGCTACACCTTC. The chain joins TRBV2 to TRBJ1-2; TRBD1 aligns across 10 bases. The CDR3 has 15 amino acids. Looked up from germline, CDR1 is SNHLY and CDR2 is FYNNEI. J gave up 4 bases and V 5 bases, and 7 bases lay outside the gene matches.

The genes are TRBV6-4 and TRBJ2-7, with D possibly TRBD1 on 5 matching bases. This CDR3 is built from 15 residues. Germline values: CDR1 MRHNA, CDR2 SNTAGT. V was shortened by 8 bases and J by 4 bases, with 21 bases between the two germline ends. CDR3 in amino acids: CASAFLDSPGYEQYF. Written as DNA, the CDR3 is TGTGCCAGCGCGTTCTTAGACAGTCCAGGATACGAGCAGTACTTC.

This chain connects TRBV6-6 to TRBJ2-7; TRBD1 aligns across 12 bases. The CDR3 has 15 residues. The V and J ends lost 5 bases and 6 bases, in that order; junction bases with no gene match: 8. Germline lookup yields CDR1 MNHNY and CDR2 SVGAGI (reference sequence). The CDR3 sequence: CASSRGQGAPPEQYF. In nucleotides, the CDR3 is TGTGCCAGCAGTCGGGGACAGGGGGCGCCTCCCGAGCAGTACTTC.

This rearrangement joins TRBV7-8 to TRBJ2-1; 8 nucleotides line up with TRBD1. V lost 5 bases, J lost 9 bases, and 6 bases stayed unmatched. Germline CDR1 is SGHVS and CDR2 is FQNEAQ. This CDR3 spans 13 amino acids. In nucleotides, the CDR3 is TGTGCCAGCAGCCAAGACAGGGGTGGTGAGCAGTTCTTC. Residues: CASSQDRGGEQFF.

This chain joins TRBV4-1 and TRBJ2-7, with 12 bases fitting TRBD2. Trimming cost V 3 bases and J 2 bases; bases outside gene matches: 2. CDR3 length: 15 amino acids. Germline V lookup: CDR1 MGHRA, CDR2 YSYEKL. The CDR3 sequence is CASSQLAGGPYEQYF. The CDR3 DNA sequence: TGCGCCAGCAGCCAGCTAGCGGGAGGGCCCTACGAGCAGTACTTC.

This chain links TRBV9 with TRBJ2-1; TRBD2 matches 9 bases. Germline values: CDR1 SGDLS, CDR2 YYNGEE. V was clipped by 4 bases and J by 7 bases; unmatched bases: 18. This CDR3 is built from 18 residues. The DNA of the CDR3 is TGTGCCAGCAGCCCCCCAGTTAGGCTAGCGGGGCTCGAGAATGAGCAGTTCTTC. Amino acids: CASSPPVRLAGLENEQFF. Based on the CDR3 plus reference TRBV9 and TRBJ2-1, the full variable domain is DSGVTQTPKHLITATGQRVTLRCSPRSGDLSVYWYQQSLDQGLQFLIQYYNGEERAKGNILERFSAQQFPDLHSELNLSSLELGDSALYFCASSPPVRLAGLENEQFFGPGTRLTVL.

In DNA, the CDR3 is TGTGCCAGCAGCATACTAGCGGGGTCCTACGAGCAGTACTTC. Translation: CASSILAGSYEQYF. The V call is TRBV11-2, the J call TRBJ2-7; 10 bases align to TRBD2. The CDR3 runs to 14 residues. J was trimmed by 1 base and V by 5 bases; bases with no gene match: 2. Germline V gene sequence: CDR1 SGHAT, CDR2 FQNNGV.

This clone appeared once. The chain uses TRBV7-2 and TRBJ2-5; TRBD2 matches at 16 bases. Trimming took 4 bases from V and 5 from J; bases not matched to a gene: 10. The CDR3 runs 18 residues. Looked up from germline, CDR1 is SGHTA and CDR2 is FQGNSA. This CDR3 reads CASSSKGTSGRARETQYF. The DNA for the CDR3 is TGTGCCAGCAGCTCCAAAGGGACTAGCGGGAGGGCCCGGGAGACCCAGTACTTC.

The chain recombines TRBV5-5 with TRBJ1-5; 7 nucleotides match TRBD1. The CDR3 spans 18 residues. With V trimmed by 0 bases and J by 4 bases, 13 bases remained unmatched. The germline CDR1 and CDR2 sequences are SGHKS and YYEKEE (reference sequence). CDR3 region: CASSLEWQGVQDNQPQHF. For the CDR3, the DNA is TGTGCCAGCAGCTTGGAATGGCAGGGGGTTCAGGATAATCAGCCCCAGCATTTT.

V gene TRBV6-1 combines with J gene TRBJ1-6, with TRBD1 matching 9 bases. The length of the CDR3 is 13 residues. The ends lost 10 bases at V and 5 bases at J; junction bases unmatched: 3. Germline CDR1 is MNHNS and CDR2 is SASEGT. The CDR3 sequence is CAIWTGDNSPLHF. The CDR3 DNA reads TGTGCCATCTGGACAGGGGATAATTCACCCCTCCACTTT.

This chain links TRBV18 with TRBJ2-5, with TRBD2 matching over 9 bases. The CDR3 spans 16 residues. CDR1 and CDR2 (germline): KGHSH, LQKENI. With 1 base clipped from V and 0 bases from J, the junction kept 3 bases outside the gene matches. The CDR3 bases are TGTGCCAGCTCACCACGGGCTAGCGGGGACCAAGAGACCCAGTACTTC. Translation: CASSPRASGDQETQYF.

This clone appeared a few times. This rearrangement joins TRBV29-1 to TRBJ1-1; TRBD1 agrees at 9 bases. CDR1 SQVTM and CDR2 ANQGSEA come from the germline V gene. With V trimmed by 4 bases and J by 3 bases, 3 bases remained unmatched. This CDR3 region has 13 residues. CDR3 residues: CSVGGTGYTEAFF. The CDR3 DNA is TGCAGCGTTGGTGGGACAGGGTACACTGAAGCTTTCTTT.

V gene TRBV6-6 combines with J gene TRBJ2-7; tentatively, D is TRBD1 (6 bases). CDR1 and CDR2 from the germline V gene are MNHNY and SVGAGI (reference sequence). The CDR3 has 14 amino acids. Trimming cost V 2 bases and J 3 bases, with 11 bases left between them. In DNA form, the CDR3 reads TGTGCCAGCAGTTACGAGGGACACAACTACGAGCAGTACTTC. Translated: CASSYEGHNYEQYF.

The gene calls are TRBV5-1 and TRBJ2-7, with 13 bases identical to TRBD2. Germline V lookup: CDR1 SGHRS, CDR2 YFSETQ. This CDR3 region has 15 residues. J gave up 5 bases and V 3 bases, and 5 bases lay outside the gene matches. CDR3 DNA: TGCGCCAGCAGCTGGACTAGCGGGAGTCTCCACGAGCAGTACTTC. Protein product: CASSWTSGSLHEQYF. Based on the CDR3 plus reference TRBV5-1 and TRBJ2-7, the full variable domain is KAGVTQTPRYLIKTRGQQVTLSCSPISGHRSVSWYQQTPGQGLQFLFEYFSETQRNKGNFPGRFSGRQFSNSRSEMNVSTLELGDSALYLCASSWTSGSLHEQYFGPGTRLTVT.